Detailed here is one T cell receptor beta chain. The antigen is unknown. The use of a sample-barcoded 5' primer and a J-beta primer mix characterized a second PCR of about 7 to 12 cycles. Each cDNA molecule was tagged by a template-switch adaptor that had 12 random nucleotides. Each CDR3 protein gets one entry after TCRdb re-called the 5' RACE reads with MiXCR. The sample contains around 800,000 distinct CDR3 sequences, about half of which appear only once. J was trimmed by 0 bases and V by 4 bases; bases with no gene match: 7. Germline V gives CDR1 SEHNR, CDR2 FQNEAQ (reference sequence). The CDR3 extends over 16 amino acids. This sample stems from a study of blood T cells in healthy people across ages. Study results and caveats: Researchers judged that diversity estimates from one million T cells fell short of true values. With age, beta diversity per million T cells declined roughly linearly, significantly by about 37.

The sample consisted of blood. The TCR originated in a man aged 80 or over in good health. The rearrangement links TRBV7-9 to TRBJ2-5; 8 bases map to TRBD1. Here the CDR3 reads CASSSNRGAYQETQYF. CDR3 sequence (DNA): TGTGCCAGCAGCTCCAACAGGGGGGCGTACCAAGAGACCCAGTACTTC.